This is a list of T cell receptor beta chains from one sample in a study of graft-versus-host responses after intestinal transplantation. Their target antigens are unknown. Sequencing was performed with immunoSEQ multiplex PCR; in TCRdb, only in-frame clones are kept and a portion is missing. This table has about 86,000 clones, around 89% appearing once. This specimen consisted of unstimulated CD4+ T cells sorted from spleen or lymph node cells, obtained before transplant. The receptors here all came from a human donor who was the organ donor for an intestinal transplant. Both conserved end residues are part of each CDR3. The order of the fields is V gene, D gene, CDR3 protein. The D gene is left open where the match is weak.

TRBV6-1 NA CASSDTKKTGSRAYNEQFF
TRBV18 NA CASSPRDRATNEKLFF
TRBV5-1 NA CASSLMPRRRTRYAGELFF
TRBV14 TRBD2 CASSQGGGRIHEQYF
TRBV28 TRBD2 CLAGDPNTGELFF
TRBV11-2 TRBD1 CASLPRPDRVGGEQYF
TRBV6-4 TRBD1 CASSDRGGARADTQYF
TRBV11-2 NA CASSLAGELFF
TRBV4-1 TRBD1 CASSGTGAEAFF
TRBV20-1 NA CSASPGGYTF
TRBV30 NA CAWEVSEAFF
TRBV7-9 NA CASSFRGNEQFF
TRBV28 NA CASTPWTKGPQHF
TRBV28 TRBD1 CASSSGPGQGPEKLFF
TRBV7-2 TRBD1 CASSSPDRGPRGSYEQYF
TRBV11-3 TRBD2 CASSFGLAGAGELFF
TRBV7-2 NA CASSLNPGGSSGANVLTF
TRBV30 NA CAWNMDTATDTQYF
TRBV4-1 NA CASSRGQGTGYTF
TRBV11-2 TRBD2 CASSLRAGGPLREQYF
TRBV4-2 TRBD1 CASSQEMNRGLSSPLHF